Presented here are 13 T cell receptor beta chains from one specimen sequenced in a study of T-cell reconstitution after alpha-beta-depleted transplantation in children. The library targeted TCRbeta and was prepared with unique molecular identifiers. From the PCR reads, TCRdb called clonotypes with MiXCR, one entry per CDR3 protein. The sample carries approximately 980,000 distinct CDR3 sequences, about 26% recorded once. The starting material was PBMCs, mostly from graft donor cells, obtained 360 days after TCRalphabeta/CD19-depleted stem cell transplant. Receptor source: a boy in the first two years of life who had a stem cell transplant for SCID, so the T cells may come from the graft donor.

The chain is built from TRBV5-1 and TRBJ2-1, with D hard to call. The germline V gene encodes CDR1 SGHRS and CDR2 YFSETQ. Trimming cost V 0 bases and J 4 bases, with 8 bases left between them. The CDR3 length is 14 residues. The CDR3 loop reads CASSLEADYNEQFF. The CDR3 DNA reads TGCGCCAGCAGCTTGGAGGCTGATTACAATGAGCAGTTCTTC.

There are a few counts of this clonotype. The rearrangement links TRBV4-2 to TRBJ1-5; TRBD1 might be the D (6 bases). The CDR3 loop spans 15 amino acids. Germline lookup yields CDR1 LGHNA and CDR2 YNFKEQ. With 2 bases removed from V and 7 bases from J, the gap between germline ends came to 15 bases. Here the CDR3 DNA reads TGTGCCAGCAGCCAACCAGGGGTAGAAAGCCAGCCCCAGCATTTT. Amino acids: CASSQPGVESQPQHF.

In this sample, this clonotype turned up a few times. This chain joins TRBV6-2 or TRBV6-3 and TRBJ2-2; the D gene is possibly TRBD2 (7 bases). V was pared by 1 base and J by 6 bases, with 15 bases between. The CDR3 spans 16 residues. Per the germline V gene, CDR1 is MNHEY and CDR2 is SVGEGT. CDR3 sequence: CASSYFGGPMAGELFF. The CDR3 DNA sequence: TGTGCCAGCAGTTACTTCGGGGGGCCGATGGCCGGGGAGCTGTTTTTT.

This rearrangement joins TRBV20-1 to TRBJ1-2; D unresolved. The V gene lost 6 bases and the J gene lost 2 bases, with 10 bases spanning the gap. The length of the CDR3 is 12 residues. CDR1 is DFQATT and CDR2 is SNEGSKA in the germline V gene (reference sequence). CDR3 DNA: TGCAGTGCCAGTCCAGAGAACTATGGCTACACCTTC. It is translated as CSASPENYGYTF.

The chain has TRBV12-3 or TRBV12-4 and TRBJ1-2; a possible D gene is TRBD1 (5 bases). The CDR3 spans 12 residues. V was pared by 6 bases and J by 6 bases, with 11 bases between. The CDR3 reads CASRPDSHGYTF. The CDR3 nucleotides read TGTGCCAGCAGGCCTGACAGTCATGGCTACACCTTC.

The gene calls are TRBV6-5 and TRBJ1-1; 8 nucleotides align to TRBD1. The germline V gene has CDR1 MNHEY and CDR2 SVGAGI. The length of the CDR3 is 15 residues. After removal of 3 bases from V and 7 bases from J, the junction contained 10 bases not matched to a gene. CDR3 in amino acids: CASSYPQGAISEAFF. CDR3 bases: TGTGCCAGCAGTTATCCTCAGGGGGCTATAAGTGAAGCTTTCTTT.

This clonotype was observed once. The V gene is TRBV5-1, the J gene TRBJ2-3, with TRBD2 matching 13 bases. J gave up 5 bases and V 4 bases, and 10 bases lay outside the gene matches. Germline V CDR1 and CDR2: SGHRS, YFSETQ. The CDR3 is 17 residues long. CDR3 protein: CASSPKLAGGPGDTQYF. In nucleotides, the CDR3 is TGCGCCAGCAGCCCAAAACTAGCGGGGGGGCCGGGAGATACGCAGTATTTT.

This clonotype turned up a few times. The rearrangement uses TRBV6-5 and TRBJ1-1; no clear D. The V gene's germline CDR1 is MNHEY and CDR2 SVGAGI. The V end was cut by 2 bases, the J end by 1 base, with 5 bases between. The CDR3 has 13 residues. Here the CDR3 reads CASSYAGNTEAFF. CDR3 nucleotides: TGTGCCAGCAGTTACGCCGGGAACACTGAAGCTTTCTTT.

The chain has TRBV12-3 or TRBV12-4 and TRBJ2-5, with D maybe TRBD1 (6 bases). V was cut by 6 bases and J by 2 bases, with 13 bases left in between. The CDR3 contains 14 residues. CDR3 amino acids: CASSKGHVQETQYF. CDR3 coding DNA: TGTGCCAGCAGCAAGGGACACGTTCAAGAGACCCAGTACTTC.

The rearrangement joins TRBV18 to TRBJ2-1; D is uncertain. The germline V gene has CDR1 KGHSH and CDR2 LQKENI. V lost 1 base, J lost 8 bases, and 12 bases lay in between. The CDR3 contains 14 residues. CDR3 bases: TGTGCCAGCTCACCACGAAGGGATAGGGATGAGCAGTTCTTC. This gives the protein CASSPRRDRDEQFF.

CDR3 coding DNA: TGCAGTGCTGGATCTAGCTTACTGTCTGGCGAGCAGTACTTC. Amino acids: CSAGSSLLSGEQYF. The chain combines TRBV20-1 with TRBJ2-7; tentative D call: TRBD2 (5 bases). V lost 5 bases and J lost 6, with 20 bases in between. This CDR3 has 14 amino acids. CDR1 and CDR2 from the germline V gene are DFQATT and SNEGSKA (reference sequence).

J is TRBJ1-1 and V is TRBV12-3 or TRBV12-4; a weak D match, TRBD1 (5 bases). Trimming removed 2 bases at V and 2 bases at J, with 15 bases between. CDR3 size: 16 residues. CDR3 sequence reads: CASSLRAEGPNTEAFF. Written as DNA, the CDR3 is TGTGCCAGCAGTTTAAGGGCAGAGGGGCCTAACACTGAAGCTTTCTTT.

This clonotype came up a few times. The chain uses TRBV21-1 and TRBJ2-3; the table names TRBD2, a call not compared with the DNA. TRBV21-1 is flagged as a pseudogene. This CDR3 has 17 amino acids. CDR3 protein: CASSPPLAGDCTDTQYF. CDR3 DNA sequence: TGTGCCAGCAGCCCGCCCCTAGCGGGGGACTGCACAGATACGCAGTATTTT.